The TCR beta chain under discussion was sequenced for a study of OX40 agonist ivuxolimab in advanced cancers. Study context: Patients receiving dose escalation had hepatocellular carcinoma, melanoma, renal cell or head and neck cancer. Age averaged around 60 years (range roughly 23 to 90), and more than 80% were male. Prior anti-PD-1, anti-PD-L1 or anti-CTLA-4 therapy was allowed; approximately 40% had some. Whole-study findings and limits: At 0.1 to 3.0 mg/kg, CD4+ and CD8+ blood T cells expanded clonally by week 6.

A remark on this clone: Its antigen is still unknown.

The data were produced by immunoSEQ multiplex PCR, yet TCRdb's version contains in-frame clones alone and is incomplete. The sample holds roughly 77,000 clones; roughly 92% are singletons and the top ten take roughly 0.6%. Looked up from germline, CDR1 is MNHNS and CDR2 is SASEGT. V was cut by 2 bases and J by 4 bases, with 10 bases left in between. CDR3 size: 14 residues. The TCR comes from an adult with an advanced solid tumor such as melanoma, head and neck, liver or kidney cancer. The material was CD4+ or CD8+ T cells sorted from blood, obtained in a trial of the OX40 agonist ivuxolimab. The chain combines TRBV6-1 with TRBJ2-3; the D is unclear. The chain's CDR3 is CASSELSTSDTQYF. The CDR3 coding sequence is TGTGCCAGCAGTGAACTTTCGACTTCAGATACGCAGTATTTT.